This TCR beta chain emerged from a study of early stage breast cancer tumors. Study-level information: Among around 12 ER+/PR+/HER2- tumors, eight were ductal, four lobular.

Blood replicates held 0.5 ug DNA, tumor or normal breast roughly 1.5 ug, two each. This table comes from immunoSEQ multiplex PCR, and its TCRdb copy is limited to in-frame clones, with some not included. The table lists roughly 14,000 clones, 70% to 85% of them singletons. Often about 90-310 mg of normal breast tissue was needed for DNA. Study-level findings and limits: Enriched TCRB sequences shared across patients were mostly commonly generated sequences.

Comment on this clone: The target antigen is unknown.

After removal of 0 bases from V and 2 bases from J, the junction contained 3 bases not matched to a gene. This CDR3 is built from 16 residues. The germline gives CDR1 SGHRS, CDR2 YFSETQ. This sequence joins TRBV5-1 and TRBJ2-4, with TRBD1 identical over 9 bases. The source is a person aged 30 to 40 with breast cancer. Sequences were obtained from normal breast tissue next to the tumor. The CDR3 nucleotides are TGCGCCAGCAGCTTGGGACAGGGGGAATCCAAAAACATTCAGTACTTC. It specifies CASSLGQGESKNIQYF.